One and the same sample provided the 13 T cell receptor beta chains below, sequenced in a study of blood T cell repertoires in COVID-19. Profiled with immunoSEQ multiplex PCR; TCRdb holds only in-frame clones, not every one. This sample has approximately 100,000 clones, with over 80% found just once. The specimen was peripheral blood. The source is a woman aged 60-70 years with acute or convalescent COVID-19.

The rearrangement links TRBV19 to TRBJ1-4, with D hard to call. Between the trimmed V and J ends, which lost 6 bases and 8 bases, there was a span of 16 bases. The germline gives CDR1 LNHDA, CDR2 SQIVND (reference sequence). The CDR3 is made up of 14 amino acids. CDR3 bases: TGTGCCAGTAGAAGAACACCCGAGGCCGAAAAACTGTTTTTT. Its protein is CASRRTPEAEKLFF. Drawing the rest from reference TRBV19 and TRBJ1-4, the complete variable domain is DGGITQSPKYLFRKEGQNVTLSCEQNLNHDAMYWYRQDPGQGLRLIYYSQIVNDFQKGDIAEGYSVSREKKESFPLTVTSAQKNPTAFYLCASRRTPEAEKLFFGSGTQLSVL.

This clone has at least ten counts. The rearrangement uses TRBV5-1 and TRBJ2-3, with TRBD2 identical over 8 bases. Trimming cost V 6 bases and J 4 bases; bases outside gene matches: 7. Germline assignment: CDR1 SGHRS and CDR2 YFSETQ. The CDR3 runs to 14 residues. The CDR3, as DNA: TGCGCCAGCAAACCAGCGGGAGCGGCAGATACGCAGTATTTT. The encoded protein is CASKPAGAADTQYF.

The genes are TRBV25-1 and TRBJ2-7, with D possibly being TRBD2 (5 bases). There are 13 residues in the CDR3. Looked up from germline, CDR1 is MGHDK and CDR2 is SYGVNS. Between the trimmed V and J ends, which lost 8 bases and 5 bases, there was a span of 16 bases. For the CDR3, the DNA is TGTGCCAGCGGGGTCCCAGCGGCCCACGAGCAGTACTTC. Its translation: CASGVPAAHEQYF.

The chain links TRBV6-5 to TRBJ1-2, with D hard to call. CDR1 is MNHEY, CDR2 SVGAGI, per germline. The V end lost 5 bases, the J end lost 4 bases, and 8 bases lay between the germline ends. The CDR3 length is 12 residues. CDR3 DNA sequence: TGTGCCAGCAGTCTCTTATCCTATGGCTACACCTTC. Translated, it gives CASSLLSYGYTF.

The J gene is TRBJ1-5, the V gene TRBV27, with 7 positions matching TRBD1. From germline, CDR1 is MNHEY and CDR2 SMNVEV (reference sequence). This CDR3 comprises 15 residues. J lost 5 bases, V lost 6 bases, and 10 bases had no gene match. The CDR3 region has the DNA TGTGCCAGCAGCCGCGGTGGAGGGGGCCATCAGCCCCAGCATTTT. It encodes CASSRGGGGHQPQHF.

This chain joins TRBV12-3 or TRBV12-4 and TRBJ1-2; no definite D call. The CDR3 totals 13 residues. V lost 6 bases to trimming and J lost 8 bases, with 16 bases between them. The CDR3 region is CASRPEGGRGYTF. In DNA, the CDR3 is TGTGCCAGCAGACCCGAGGGCGGTCGGGGCTACACCTTC.

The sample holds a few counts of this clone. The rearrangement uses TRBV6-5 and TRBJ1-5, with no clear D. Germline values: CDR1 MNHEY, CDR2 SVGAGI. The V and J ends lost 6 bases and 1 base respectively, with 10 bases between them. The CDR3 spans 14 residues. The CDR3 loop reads CASREGISNQPQHF. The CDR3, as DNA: TGTGCCAGCAGGGAGGGCATCAGCAATCAGCCCCAGCATTTT.

The CDR3 bases are TGTGCCAGCCGCTCCGGGACAGGGACTGAAAAACTGTTTTTT. Encoded protein: CASRSGTGTEKLFF. The genes are TRBV28 and TRBJ1-4, with 9 bases that match TRBD1. V shed 8 bases and J 7 bases; nucleotides not matched to a gene: 8. The CDR3 has 14 amino acids. CDR1 is MDHEN and CDR2 is SYDVKM in the germline V gene.

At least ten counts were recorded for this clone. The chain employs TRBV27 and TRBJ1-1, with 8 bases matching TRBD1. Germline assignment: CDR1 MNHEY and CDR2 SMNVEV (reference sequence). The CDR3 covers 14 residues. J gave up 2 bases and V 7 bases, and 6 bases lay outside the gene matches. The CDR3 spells CASNRQGPNTEAFF. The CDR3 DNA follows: TGTGCCAGCAATCGACAGGGGCCCAACACTGAAGCTTTCTTT.

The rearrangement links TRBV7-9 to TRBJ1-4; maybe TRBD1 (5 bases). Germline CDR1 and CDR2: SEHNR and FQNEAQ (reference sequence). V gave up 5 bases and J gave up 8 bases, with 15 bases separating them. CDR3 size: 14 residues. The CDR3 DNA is TGTGCCAGCAGCCAGGGCGGGGCAGGGGAAAAACTGTTTTTT. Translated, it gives CASSQGGAGEKLFF. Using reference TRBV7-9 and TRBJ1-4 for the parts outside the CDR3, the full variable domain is DTGVSQNPRHKITKRGQNVTFRCDPISEHNRLYWYRQTLGQGPEFLTYFQNEAQLEKSRLLSDRFSAERPKGSFSTLEIQRTEQGDSAMYLCASSQGGAGEKLFFGSGTQLSVL.

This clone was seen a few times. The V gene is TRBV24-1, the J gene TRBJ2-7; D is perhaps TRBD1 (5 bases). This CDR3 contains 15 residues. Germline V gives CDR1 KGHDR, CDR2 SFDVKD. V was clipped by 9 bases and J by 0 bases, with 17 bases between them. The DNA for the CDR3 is TGTGCCACCGAAGACCCGTCGACAGACTCCTACGAGCAGTACTTC. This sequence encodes CATEDPSTDSYEQYF.

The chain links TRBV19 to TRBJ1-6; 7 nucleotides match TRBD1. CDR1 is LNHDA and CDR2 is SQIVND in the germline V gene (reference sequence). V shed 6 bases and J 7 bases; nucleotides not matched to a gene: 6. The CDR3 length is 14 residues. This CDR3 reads CASRTGTENSPLHF. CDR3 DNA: TGTGCCAGTAGAACCGGGACAGAGAATTCACCCCTCCACTTT.

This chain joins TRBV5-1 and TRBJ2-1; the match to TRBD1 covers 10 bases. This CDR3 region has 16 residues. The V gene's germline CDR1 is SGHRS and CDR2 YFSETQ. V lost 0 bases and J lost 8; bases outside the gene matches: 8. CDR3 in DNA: TGCGCCAGCAGCTTGGGGGAGGGGACAGGGGTTGATGAGCAGTTCTTC. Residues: CASSLGEGTGVDEQFF.